The next 4 T cell receptor beta chains were all read from a single sample in a study of T cells expressing NK-cell markers. Each CDR3 protein gets one entry in TCRdb, which reprocessed the 5' RACE reads and gives no DNA. This sample's table has some 410,000 distinct CDR3 sequences. Sequenced material: blood T cells: a sorted CD56 or NKG2C T cell subset, CD4+ or CD8+ T cells, or bulk PBMC T cells (not recorded which). The receptors derive from a woman between 18 and 70 years old in good health.

The rearrangement joins TRBV11-2 to TRBJ2-3; TCRdb's D gene call, TRBD1, goes unchecked for lack of DNA. Germline loops: CDR1 SGHAT, CDR2 FQNNGV. The CDR3 extends over 13 amino acids. CDR3 in amino acids: CASSPRGGNTQYF.

This chain's CDR3 is CASRGLQLTNEKLFF. The chain couples TRBV2 to TRBJ1-4; TCRdb's assignment of TRBD1 cannot be checked, as there is no DNA. The CDR3 is 15 residues long. The germline V gene has CDR1 SNHLY and CDR2 FYNNEI.

The rearrangement links TRBV27 to TRBJ2-2; TCRdb names TRBD1, which stays unverified in the absence of DNA. Germline assignment: CDR1 MNHEY and CDR2 SMNVEV (reference sequence). This CDR3 has 14 amino acids. CDR3 sequence: CASSIRTPTGELFF.

This chain uses TRBV12-3 or TRBV12-4 with TRBJ1-5. The CDR3 is 14 residues long. CDR3: CASSLTDGGQPQHF.